The 29 T cell receptor beta chains below were found in one sample sequenced in a study of blood T cell repertoires in COVID-19. TCRdb keeps only in-frame clones here, not all; method: immunoSEQ multiplex PCR. The repertoire holds more than 250,000 clones, approximately 86% seen once, with approximately 0.7% in the top ten. The sequencing input was peripheral blood. Receptor source: a human donor in a cohort sampled during active COVID-19.

The chain links TRBV7-2 to TRBJ2-7, with D perhaps TRBD1 (6 bases). The CDR3 length is 16 residues. Trimming pared 0 bases from V and 2 bases from J, leaving 14 bases between. Germline loops: CDR1 SGHTA, CDR2 FQGNSA. The CDR3: CASSLASARDTYEQYF. The CDR3, as DNA: TGTGCCAGCAGCTTAGCTTCTGCCAGGGACACCTACGAGCAGTACTTC.

The rearrangement links TRBV5-5 to TRBJ1-4; unclear D gene. The CDR3 extends over 12 amino acids. Germline CDR1 SGHKS, CDR2 YYEKEE (reference sequence). V dropped 4 bases and J dropped 4 bases, with 5 bases sitting between them. Written as DNA, the CDR3 is TGTGCCAGCAGCGAGATTAATGAAAAACTGTTTTTT. It specifies CASSEINEKLFF. Complete variable domain (other parts from reference TRBV5-5 and TRBJ1-4): DAGVTQSPTHLIKTRGQQVTLRCSPISGHKSVSWYQQVLGQGPQFIFQYYEKEERGRGNFPDRFSARQFPNYSSELNVNALLLGDSALYLCASSEINEKLFFGSGTQLSVL.

V gene TRBV18 combines with J gene TRBJ2-7; 11 nucleotides agree with TRBD2. CDR3 length: 15 residues. Trimming cost V 0 bases and J 4 bases; bases outside gene matches: 2. The germline gives CDR1 KGHSH, CDR2 LQKENI. Here the CDR3 DNA reads TGTGCCAGCTCACCACCTACTAGCGGGGGATACGAGCAGTACTTC. Residues: CASSPPTSGGYEQYF.

The gene calls are TRBV5-1 and TRBJ2-7, with TRBD2 as a possible D gene (6 bases). The germline V gene encodes CDR1 SGHRS and CDR2 YFSETQ. CDR3 length: 14 amino acids. V lost 2 bases and J lost 5, with 14 bases in between. The CDR3 nucleotides read TGCGCCAGCAGCTTAGGACTATCCCCCCACGAGCAGTACTTC. This codes for CASSLGLSPHEQYF.

The V and J genes are TRBV13 and TRBJ2-1, with 13 bases aligning to TRBD2. The ends lost 1 base at V and 5 bases at J; junction bases unmatched: 8. The germline gives CDR1 PRHDT, CDR2 FYEKMQ (reference sequence). This CDR3 contains 18 residues. DNA for the CDR3: TGTGCCAGCAGCTTAGCCTCTCGACTAGCGGGGGGAAACAATGAGCAGTTCTTC. It is translated as CASSLASRLAGGNNEQFF.

J is TRBJ2-7 and V is TRBV19; TRBD1 is a possible D gene (6 bases). Trimming cost V 7 bases and J 4 bases, with 17 bases left between them. Germline V gives CDR1 LNHDA, CDR2 SQIVND (reference sequence). This CDR3 spans 14 amino acids. Written as DNA, the CDR3 is TGTGCCAGTAATACCGGGACACAACCTTACGAGCAGTACTTC. It is translated as CASNTGTQPYEQYF.

The chain employs TRBV28 and TRBJ2-7; 10 bases line up with TRBD2. V dropped 10 bases and J dropped 2; count of bases not matched to a gene: 11. This CDR3 is 15 amino acids long. Germline V gives CDR1 MDHEN, CDR2 SYDVKM. The chain's CDR3 is CATYTTGTSAYEQYF. DNA for the CDR3: TGTGCCACCTACACGACCGGGACTAGCGCCTACGAGCAGTACTTC.

The CDR3 nucleotides are TGCGCCAGCAGCCACCCCGGCGGACTAGCGGGAGTGAAATACAATGAGCAGTTCTTC. Its translation is CASSHPGGLAGVKYNEQFF. The chain couples TRBV4-3 to TRBJ2-1; 13 bases fit TRBD2. The CDR3 runs to 19 residues. V shed 3 bases and J 4 bases; nucleotides not matched to a gene: 12. The germline V gene has CDR1 LGHNA and CDR2 YSLEER.

The genes are TRBV4-1 and TRBJ2-2; TRBD1 matches at 8 bases. The CDR3 has 19 residues. Trimming cost V 0 bases and J 3 bases; bases outside gene matches: 12. The germline gives CDR1 MGHRA, CDR2 YSYEKL. DNA of the CDR3: TGCGCCAGCAGCCAAGAATTAGGTTTACAGGGGGTAGACACCGGGGAGCTGTTTTTT. This sequence encodes CASSQELGLQGVDTGELFF.

J is TRBJ1-5 and V is TRBV5-6, with 9 bases aligning to TRBD1. The CDR3 loop spans 16 amino acids. J was trimmed by 5 bases and V by 1 base; bases with no gene match: 7. Germline-derived CDR1 and CDR2 are SGHDT and YYEEEE. The CDR3 DNA reads TGTGCCAGCAGCTTGAAAAGGGACAGGGCCCATCAGCCCCAGCATTTT. It encodes CASSLKRDRAHQPQHF.

About this clone: One end of the junction is discordant with germline, which a read error may explain. The J gene is TRBJ1-1, the V gene TRBV4-1; D possibly corresponds to TRBD1 (6 bases). The CDR3 spans 11 residues. CDR1 and CDR2 (germline): MGHRA, YSYEKL. CDR3 DNA: TGCGCCAGCAGCCAGGACCGGGACATCCTTTTT. Encoded protein: CASSQDRDILF.

DNA of the CDR3: TGTGCCAGCAGTTACTCCAGGGGTGGCGAGCAGTACTTC. Protein sequence: CASSYSRGGEQYF. The chain employs TRBV6-2 or TRBV6-3 and TRBJ2-7; a possible D gene is TRBD1 (6 bases). CDR3 length equals 13 residues. CDR1 is MNHEY and CDR2 is SVGEGT in the germline V gene. V was shortened by 0 bases and J by 6 bases, with 9 bases between the two germline ends.

This clone was counted a single time. The rearrangement joins TRBV5-6 to TRBJ2-5; 10 bases align to TRBD1. J lost 5 bases, V lost 7 bases, and 5 bases had no gene match. The CDR3 contains 13 residues. Looked up from germline, CDR1 is SGHDT and CDR2 is YYEEEE. The CDR3 here is CASGTGARETQYF. The CDR3 DNA reads TGTGCCAGCGGGACAGGGGCGCGGGAGACCCAGTACTTC.

The chain has TRBV5-1 and TRBJ2-5, with 10 bases lining up with TRBD2. Germline CDR1 SGHRS, CDR2 YFSETQ. The CDR3 consists of 16 residues. V shed 4 bases, J shed 2 bases, and the junction held 8 bases outside the gene matches. The CDR3 sequence: CASSPPSGGGQETQYF. In DNA, the CDR3 is TGCGCCAGCAGCCCTCCGAGCGGGGGGGGACAAGAGACCCAGTACTTC.

The V call is TRBV9, the J call TRBJ1-6; 7 nucleotides agree with TRBD1. V lost 0 bases and J lost 6; bases outside the gene matches: 6. This CDR3 has 16 amino acids. CDR1 and CDR2 (germline): SGDLS, YYNGEE. The CDR3 nucleotides read TGTGCCAGCAGCGTAGAGGGGGGACAGACTAATTCACCCCTCCACTTT. Amino acid sequence: CASSVEGGQTNSPLHF.

The chain joins TRBV5-6 to TRBJ1-1; 7 positions match TRBD1. This CDR3 has 15 amino acids. Unmatched junction bases numbered 10, after V lost 2 bases and J lost 6 bases. Germline-derived CDR1 and CDR2 are SGHDT and YYEEEE. CDR3 sequence (DNA): TGTGCCAGCAGCTTTCTCGACAGGGAGGTCCCTGAAGCTTTCTTT. This sequence encodes CASSFLDREVPEAFF.

The V and J genes are TRBV19 and TRBJ1-1, with 7 bases aligning to TRBD1. The CDR3 length is 13 residues. V lost 8 bases and J lost 3; bases outside the gene matches: 6. From germline, CDR1 is LNHDA and CDR2 SQIVND (reference sequence). The CDR3 reads CASQTGVDTEAFF. CDR3 coding DNA: TGTGCCAGTCAAACAGGGGTGGACACTGAAGCTTTCTTT.

The sample holds one count of this clone. The chain is built from TRBV15 and TRBJ2-7, with 9 bases fitting TRBD2. The V segment lost 0 bases and the J segment 5 bases; nucleotides outside the gene matches: 8. There are 16 residues in the CDR3. CDR1 LNHNV and CDR2 YYDKDF come from the germline V gene (reference sequence). CDR3 nucleotide sequence: TGTGCCACCAGCAGAGATCCCGCAGCGGGGGGCCACGAGCAGTACTTC. Its translation is CATSRDPAAGGHEQYF.

The V call is TRBV13, the J call TRBJ2-1; D might be TRBD2 (7 bases). V lost 2 bases and J lost 6, with 14 bases in between. The germline V gene encodes CDR1 PRHDT and CDR2 FYEKMQ (reference sequence). The CDR3 covers 15 residues. The CDR3 here is CASSLWRGRANEQFF. DNA of the CDR3: TGTGCCAGCAGCTTATGGCGGGGGCGGGCCAATGAGCAGTTCTTC.

With respect to this clone: The sample has other DNA sequences that encode this CDR3 too. The chain employs TRBV9 and TRBJ1-1; a weak D match, TRBD1 (5 bases). Trimming removed 0 bases at V and 4 bases at J, with 10 bases between. CDR3 length: 14 residues. Germline loops: CDR1 SGDLS, CDR2 YYNGEE. CDR3 DNA: TGTGCCAGCAGCGTAGCGGGGGGACGCACTGAAGCTTTCTTT. Amino acids: CASSVAGGRTEAFF.

V is TRBV10-3 and J is TRBJ1-2; D is perhaps TRBD1 (5 bases). Trimming stripped 9 bases from V and 8 bases from J, with 19 bases between. The CDR3 has 13 residues. Germline-derived CDR1 and CDR2 are ENHRY and SYGVKD. Written as DNA, the CDR3 is TGTGCCATTACCACAGGCACCAAGGGGGGCTACACCTTC. It translates to CAITTGTKGGYTF.

The V gene is TRBV15, the J gene TRBJ1-5; perhaps TRBD1 as D (5 bases). The CDR3 totals 16 residues. CDR1 is LNHNV, CDR2 YYDKDF, per germline (reference sequence). The V and J ends lost 3 bases and 2 bases respectively, with 14 bases between them. CDR3 in DNA: TGTGCCACCAGCAGGCAGGGTTGGGATGGCAATCAGCCCCAGCATTTT. Protein product: CATSRQGWDGNQPQHF. Filled out from reference TRBV15 and TRBJ1-5, the complete variable domain reads DAMVIQNPRYQVTQFGKPVTLSCSQTLNHNVMYWYQQKSSQAPKLLFHYYDKDFNNEADTPDNFQSRRPNTSFCFLDIRSPGLGDTAMYLCATSRQGWDGNQPQHFGDGTRLSIL.

The V and J genes are TRBV5-1 and TRBJ2-1, with 8 bases fitting TRBD1. The CDR3 totals 16 residues. V lost 4 bases, J lost 3 bases, and 9 bases stayed unmatched. In germline, CDR1 is SGHRS, CDR2 YFSETQ. The CDR3 DNA is TGCGCCAGCAGCCCCATCAGGGGGCAGGTCTACAATGAGCAGTTCTTC. Its translation: CASSPIRGQVYNEQFF.

The V call is TRBV4-1, the J call TRBJ2-2; D perhaps matches TRBD1 (5 bases). The germline gives CDR1 MGHRA, CDR2 YSYEKL. The CDR3 covers 17 residues. V lost 0 bases to trimming and J lost 3 bases, with 14 bases between them. The DNA of the CDR3 is TGCGCCAGCAGCCAAGAAACAGACAGTTCTGACACCGGGGAGCTGTTTTTT. This codes for CASSQETDSSDTGELFF.

The V gene is TRBV30, the J gene TRBJ1-5; perhaps TRBD1 as D (5 bases). CDR1 is GTSNPN, CDR2 SVGIG, per germline (reference sequence). V was pared by 2 bases and J by 2 bases, with 13 bases between. The CDR3 spans 15 residues. The CDR3, as DNA: TGTGCCTGGAGTTCGGGGGGATGGGGCAATCAGCCCCAGCATTTT. This codes for CAWSSGGWGNQPQHF.

The chain combines TRBV18 with TRBJ2-2; the D is unclear. The germline V gene has CDR1 KGHSH and CDR2 LQKENI. The CDR3 is 15 amino acids. V gave up 3 bases and J gave up 1 base, with 9 bases separating them. The CDR3 DNA follows: TGTGCCAGCTCACCTTCCCGAGTGAACACCGGGGAGCTGTTTTTT. Translated, it gives CASSPSRVNTGELFF.

This clone was seen once. This chain connects TRBV2 to TRBJ1-1; D is unresolved. From germline, CDR1 is SNHLY and CDR2 FYNNEI. The CDR3 has 10 amino acids. V lost 7 bases and J lost 11, with 11 bases in between. The CDR3 coding sequence is TGTGCCAGCATTGCCGAGGGTGCTTTCTTT. Translation: CASIAEGAFF.

The chain couples TRBV7-3 to TRBJ2-7; 7 bases align to TRBD2. Looked up from germline, CDR1 is SGHTA and CDR2 is FQGTGA. After removal of 5 bases from V and 6 bases from J, the junction contained 1 base not matched to a gene. This CDR3 comprises 11 residues. The CDR3 DNA is TGTGCCAGCAGCCCGGGGGGCGAGCAGTACTTC. Its protein product is CASSPGGEQYF.

The chain couples TRBV9 to TRBJ2-7, with 10 bases fitting TRBD1. V was clipped by 3 bases and J by 4 bases; unmatched bases: 13. Germline CDR1 SGDLS, CDR2 YYNGEE. The CDR3 has 17 residues. CDR3 loop: CASSDRDRGFPPYEQYF. The CDR3 DNA follows: TGTGCCAGCAGCGACCGGGACAGGGGATTCCCTCCTTACGAGCAGTACTTC. The whole variable domain, filled in from reference TRBV9 and TRBJ2-7, reads DSGVTQTPKHLITATGQRVTLRCSPRSGDLSVYWYQQSLDQGLQFLIQYYNGEERAKGNILERFSAQQFPDLHSELNLSSLELGDSALYFCASSDRDRGFPPYEQYFGPGTRLTVT.